The 11 T cell receptor beta chains given below trace back to one sample, sequenced in a study of T cell changes during pregnancy in multiple sclerosis. Produced via immunoSEQ multiplex PCR; TCRdb's table is partial and in-frame only. Among tens of thousands of clones, 85% to 95% were seen once, and the ten largest hold about 0.56%. The specimen was CD4+ T cells from peripheral blood mononuclear cells, collected in the second trimester of pregnancy. Receptors originate from a female donor with multiple sclerosis, enrolled in a pregnancy study.

This clone was observed a few times. The genes are TRBV4-3 and TRBJ1-1; D gene uncertain. V shed 4 bases and J shed 4 bases, with 10 bases lying between them. Germline CDR1 reads LGHNA; CDR2 reads YSLEER. This CDR3 comprises 13 residues. The CDR3 sequence: CASSPGRGTEAFF. DNA for the CDR3: TGCGCCAGCAGCCCCGGAAGAGGCACTGAAGCTTTCTTT.

This clone was seen just once. The junction differs from germline at one of its ends, possibly a read error. The chain recombines TRBV5-1 with TRBJ2-7; D is perhaps TRBD1 (6 bases). CDR3 length: 13 residues. Germline V CDR1 and CDR2: SGHRS, YFSETQ. CDR3 region: CASGWTAGDISNF. As DNA, the CDR3 is TGCGCCAGCGGCTGGACAGCCGGTGACATTTCGAACTTC.

The chain uses TRBV9 and TRBJ1-2; 7 bases fit TRBD1. The length of the CDR3 is 14 residues. The J segment lost 4 bases and the V segment lost 7 bases, leaving 10 bases of the junction unmatched. The germline gives CDR1 SGDLS, CDR2 YYNGEE. Here the CDR3 DNA reads TGTGCCAGCTCCGAAGACAGGGTCATCTATGGCTACACCTTC. It codes for CASSEDRVIYGYTF.

The chain uses TRBV18 and TRBJ2-6; perhaps TRBD2 as D (6 bases). Trimming took 3 bases from V and 0 from J, leaving 6 bases between them. This CDR3 spans 15 amino acids. CDR1 and CDR2 (germline): KGHSH, LQKENI. DNA for the CDR3: TGTGCCAGCTCACCGACTAGCTCTGGGGCCAACGTCCTGACTTTC. Translating gives CASSPTSSGANVLTF. The full variable domain, in which reference TRBV18 and TRBJ2-6 provide the parts outside the CDR3, is NAGVMQNPRHLVRRRGQEARLRCSPMKGHSHVYWYRQLPEEGLKFMVYLQKENIIDESGMPKERFSAEFPKEGPSILRIQQVVRGDSAAYFCASSPTSSGANVLTFGAGSRLTVL.

This chain connects TRBV12-5 to TRBJ2-1; 7 bases are shared with TRBD1. This CDR3 is built from 17 residues. Germline assignment: CDR1 LGHNT and CDR2 FRNRAP. The J segment lost 8 bases and the V segment lost 2 bases, leaving 15 bases of the junction unmatched. The CDR3 DNA follows: TGTGCTAGTGGTTTGCGTCAGTTCGGGGACAGCTCGTATGAGCAGTTCTTC. This sequence encodes CASGLRQFGDSSYEQFF.

The DNA for the CDR3 is TGTGCCAGCAGTTGGGGCGTCGGGGATACGCAGTATTTT. It encodes CASSWGVGDTQYF. The rearrangement links TRBV5-6 to TRBJ2-3; tentative D call: TRBD1 (5 bases). Germline assignment: CDR1 SGHDT and CDR2 YYEEEE. There are 13 residues in the CDR3. V was shortened by 5 bases and J by 6 bases, with 13 bases between the two germline ends. The variable domain in full, completed from reference TRBV5-6 and TRBJ2-3, reads DAGVTQSPTHLIKTRGQQVTLRCSPKSGHDTVSWYQQALGQGPQFIFQYYEEEERQRGNFPDRFSGHQFPNYSSELNVNALLLGDSALYLCASSWGVGDTQYFGPGTRLTVL.

The J gene is TRBJ2-1, the V gene TRBV5-5, with D possibly TRBD1 on 6 matching bases. The CDR3 runs to 14 residues. CDR1 is SGHKS, CDR2 YYEKEE, per germline (reference sequence). V lost 6 bases and J 7 bases, leaving 17 bases between the germline ends. The CDR3 reads CASTTSRTENEQFF. Here the CDR3 DNA reads TGTGCCAGCACCACAAGCCGGACAGAGAATGAGCAGTTCTTC.

The chain joins TRBV7-9 to TRBJ1-3; the D gene is possibly TRBD1 (6 bases). Per the germline V gene, CDR1 is SEHNR and CDR2 is FQNEAQ (reference sequence). The V and J ends lost 3 bases and 0 bases respectively, with 9 bases between them. The CDR3 is made up of 15 amino acids. CDR3 residues: CASSLVGASGNTIYF. The DNA of the CDR3 is TGTGCCAGCAGCTTGGTGGGGGCCTCTGGAAACACCATATATTTT.

The V gene is TRBV19, the J gene TRBJ2-7; TRBD1 is a possible D gene (6 bases). Trimming stripped 10 bases from V and 2 bases from J, with 15 bases between. Germline V lookup: CDR1 LNHDA, CDR2 SQIVND (reference sequence). The CDR3 totals 13 residues. CDR3: CATTTGGTYEQYF. The CDR3 DNA is TGTGCCACCACGACAGGAGGCACCTACGAGCAGTACTTC.

This chain uses TRBV10-3 with TRBJ1-2; D is ambiguous. The CDR3 consists of 16 residues. Trimming took off 6 bases at V and 1 base at J, with 18 bases between the two ends. CDR1 is ENHRY, CDR2 SYGVKD, per germline. CDR3 amino acids: CAIRGTTGRVNYGYTF. As DNA, the CDR3 is TGTGCCATCAGAGGCACGACCGGGCGGGTTAACTATGGCTACACCTTC.

The chain uses TRBV9 and TRBJ2-3; TRBD2 agrees at 8 bases. Germline V CDR1 and CDR2: SGDLS, YYNGEE. This CDR3 region has 17 residues. V was clipped by 2 bases and J by 5 bases; unmatched bases: 13. CDR3 in amino acids: CASSVSSSGGVRDTQYF. DNA of the CDR3: TGTGCCAGCAGCGTCTCGTCAAGCGGGGGAGTACGAGATACGCAGTATTTT.